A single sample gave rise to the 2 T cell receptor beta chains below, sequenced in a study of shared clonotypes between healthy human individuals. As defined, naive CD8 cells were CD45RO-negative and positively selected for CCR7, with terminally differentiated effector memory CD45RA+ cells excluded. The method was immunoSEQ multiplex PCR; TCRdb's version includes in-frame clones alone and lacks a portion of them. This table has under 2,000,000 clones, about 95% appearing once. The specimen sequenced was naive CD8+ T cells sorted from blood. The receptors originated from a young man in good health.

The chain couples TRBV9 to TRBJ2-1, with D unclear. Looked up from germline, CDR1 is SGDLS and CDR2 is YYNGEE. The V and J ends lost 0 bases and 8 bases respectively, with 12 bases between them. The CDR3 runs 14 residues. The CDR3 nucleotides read TGTGCCAGCAGCGTAGCTGGTGGCTTCCATGAGCAGTTCTTC. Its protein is CASSVAGGFHEQFF.

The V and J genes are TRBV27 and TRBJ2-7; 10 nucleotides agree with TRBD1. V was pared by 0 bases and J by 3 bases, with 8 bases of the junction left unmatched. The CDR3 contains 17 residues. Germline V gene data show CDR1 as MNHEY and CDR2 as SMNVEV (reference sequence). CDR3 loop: CASSLSPRQGAHYEQYF. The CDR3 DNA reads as TGTGCCAGCAGTTTATCGCCTAGACAGGGGGCTCACTACGAGCAGTACTTC.